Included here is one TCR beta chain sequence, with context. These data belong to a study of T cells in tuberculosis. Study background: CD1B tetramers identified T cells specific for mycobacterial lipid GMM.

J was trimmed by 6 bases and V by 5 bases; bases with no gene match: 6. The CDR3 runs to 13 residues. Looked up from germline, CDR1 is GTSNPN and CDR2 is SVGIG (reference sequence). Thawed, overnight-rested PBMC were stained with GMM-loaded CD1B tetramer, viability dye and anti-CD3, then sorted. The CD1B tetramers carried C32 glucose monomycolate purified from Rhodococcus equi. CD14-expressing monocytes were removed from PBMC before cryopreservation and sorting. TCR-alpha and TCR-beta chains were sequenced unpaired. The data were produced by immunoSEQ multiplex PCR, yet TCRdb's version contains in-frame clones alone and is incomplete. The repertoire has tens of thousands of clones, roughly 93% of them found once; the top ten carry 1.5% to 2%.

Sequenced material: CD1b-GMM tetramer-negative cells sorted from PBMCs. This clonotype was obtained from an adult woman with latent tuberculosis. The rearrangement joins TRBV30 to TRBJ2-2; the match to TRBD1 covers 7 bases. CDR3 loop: CAWAYRGAGELFF. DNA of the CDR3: TGTGCCTGGGCGTACAGGGGCGCCGGGGAGCTGTTTTTT.